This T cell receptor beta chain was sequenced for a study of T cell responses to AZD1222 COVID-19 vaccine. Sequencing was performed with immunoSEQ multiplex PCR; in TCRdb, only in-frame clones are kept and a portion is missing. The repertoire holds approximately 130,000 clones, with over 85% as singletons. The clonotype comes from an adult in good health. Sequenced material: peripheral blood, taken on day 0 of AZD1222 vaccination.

CDR3 sequence reads: CASSLETFYGYTF. DNA for the CDR3: TGCGCCAGCAGCCTGGAGACCTTCTATGGCTACACCTTC. The chain couples TRBV4-1 to TRBJ1-2; D is unclear. The CDR3 totals 13 residues. Germline V gene sequence: CDR1 MGHRA, CDR2 YSYEKL. Trimming left V 4 bases short and J 4 bases short, with 10 bases between.